This T cell receptor beta chain was documented in a study of identifying expanded T cells in peripheral blood. During the collection period, no donor immune events like infections were recorded. Sequenced by immunoSEQ multiplex PCR; TCRdb stores in-frame clones only, minus some. The data show approximately 58,000 clones, with around 83% seen just once and roughly 18% held by the top ten. Overall study results and limits: About 1.2 clones differed between technical replicates, versus roughly 17 and 20 over time. Across healthy donors, higher total template counts meant significantly greater approximately two-week count variance.

To note about this clone: What it binds is not known.

The CDR3 sequence is 15 residues long. Germline V CDR1 and CDR2: SGHDT, YYEEEE. Trimming left V 0 bases short and J 1 base short, with 10 bases between. This sequence was found in a person between 18 and 75 years old in good health. The specimen was blood. The chain has TRBV5-6 and TRBJ1-1; a possible D gene is TRBD1 (5 bases). The CDR3 nucleotides are TGTGCCAGCAGCTTGGAGGGGAGGGGGAACACTGAAGCTTTCTTT. Amino acids: CASSLEGRGNTEAFF.